This TCR beta chain appears in the sequencing data of a study of blood T cells in healthy people across ages. Primers used in a second PCR of about 7 to 12 cycles were a sample-barcoded 5' primer and a J-beta primer mix. TCRdb redid the calling of the 5' RACE reads with MiXCR, one entry per CDR3 protein. The repertoire consists of over a million distinct CDR3 sequences, with less than 25% occurring once and the leading ten covering around 0.7%. Study findings and constraints: Long-lived and aged donors differed, with more naive CD4+ cells and higher diversity in the long-lived.

With 5 bases removed from V and 5 bases from J, the gap between germline ends came to 12 bases. The CDR3 sequence is 13 residues long. This clonotype was observed at least ten times. What it binds is not known. These data were also filed under a second study, of T cells of mothers and their children. This second study says: A slight, non-significant increase in overlap was found for related mother-child pairs relative to unrelated pairs.

The receptor was isolated from a girl aged 2 to 9 in good health. Sequencing was carried out using blood. The genes are TRBV12-3 or TRBV12-4 and TRBJ2-5; D may match TRBD1 or TRBD2 (5 bases each). The DNA for the CDR3 is TGTGCCAGCAGTCCTAGGGGCGGGGAGACCCAGTACTTC. Its translation: CASSPRGGETQYF.